This entry lists 13 T cell receptor beta chains sequenced from one sample in a study of spatial heterogeneity in lung cancer. Findings and limits, study-wide: Counts that tracked tumor mutation counts were those of expanded intratumoral alpha and beta TCRs.

Documented time point: sample taken at primary tumor resection. These receptors have no known antigen. TCRdb re-derived calls from the 5' RACE reads in MiXCR, one entry per CDR3 protein. The sample has about 6,900 distinct CDR3 sequences; around an eighth are singletons. Sequencing used lung tumor tissue, obtained at surgery. These receptors were obtained from a male donor with early-stage non-small cell lung cancer.

This clonotype was recorded at least ten times. As an off-target read in a library built for alpha chains, this beta chain has a frequency of little significance. The chain uses TRBV2 and TRBJ1-5; 9 bases align to TRBD1. Germline values: CDR1 SNHLY, CDR2 FYNNEI. This CDR3 spans 14 amino acids. The V segment lost 4 bases and the J segment 5 bases; nucleotides outside the gene matches: 3. For the CDR3, the DNA is TGTGCCAGCAGTGTCGGGGACAGGGATCAGCCCCAGCATTTT. It yields the protein CASSVGDRDQPQHF.

As for this clonotype: The library was built for alpha chains, so this beta chain is an off-target read and its size means little. The chain is built from TRBV6-5 and TRBJ2-7; 11 nucleotides agree with TRBD1. Germline V gene data show CDR1 as MNHEY and CDR2 as SVGAGI. V lost 6 bases and J lost 3; bases outside the gene matches: 7. This CDR3 has 15 amino acids. As DNA, the CDR3 is TGTGCCAGCAGCGTAGGGACAGGGGGAATCTACGAGCAGTACTTC. Its translation is CASSVGTGGIYEQYF.

Relative to its sample, this clonotype is medium-sized. This beta chain lies outside the target of a library built for alpha chains; its clone size means little. The rearrangement joins TRBV20-1 to TRBJ1-5, with a tentative D call TRBD1 (6 bases). In germline, CDR1 is DFQATT, CDR2 SNEGSKA (reference sequence). There are 15 residues in the CDR3. Trimming stripped 4 bases from V and 0 bases from J, with 13 bases between. As DNA, the CDR3 is TGCAGTGCTACCAGGGGAGGGGGTAGCAATCAGCCCCAGCATTTT. It specifies CSATRGGGSNQPQHF.

A single count supports this clonotype. A single base separates this from a much larger clone, so it may be a read error. Little can be read into the size of this beta chain, an off-target read in a library designed for alpha chains. This chain joins TRBV3-1 and TRBJ2-1; D not resolved. The CDR3 consists of 12 residues. Germline CDR1 LGHDT, CDR2 YNNKEL (reference sequence). The CDR3 DNA reads TGTGCCAGCAGCCTCTCACTCAATGAGAAGTTCTTC. Protein product: CASSLSLNEKFF.

This clonotype was seen more than once but under ten times. For a library built for alpha chains, this beta chain is a stray read; little rests on its size. This rearrangement joins TRBV4-2 to TRBJ1-1, with unresolved D. Germline values: CDR1 LGHNA, CDR2 YNFKEQ. The CDR3 runs to 15 residues. V shed 4 bases and J shed 3 bases, with 15 bases lying between them. CDR3 sequence (DNA): TGTGCCAGCAGCCCCCAGGCAGGAGGCTACACTGAAGCTTTCTTT. It codes for CASSPQAGGYTEAFF.

As concerns this clonotype: The library was built for alpha chains, so this beta chain is an off-target read and its size means little. The chain joins TRBV29-1 to TRBJ2-3; 7 bases map to TRBD1. The V segment lost 7 bases and the J segment 1 base; nucleotides outside the gene matches: 8. The germline V gene encodes CDR1 SQVTM and CDR2 ANQGSEA. The CDR3 runs 14 residues. Written as DNA, the CDR3 is TGCAGCGCTCGACAGGGTAGCGGCACAGATACGCAGTATTTT. Amino acids: CSARQGSGTDTQYF.

This clonotype appeared many times. This beta chain is an unintended read in a library built for alpha chains; its size means little. The CDR3 protein is CSAKGGLAGEGPYEQYF. The CDR3, as DNA: TGCAGTGCTAAGGGGGGACTAGCGGGAGAGGGGCCCTACGAGCAGTACTTC. V gene TRBV20-1 combines with J gene TRBJ2-7; 14 bases agree with TRBD2. Germline V gives CDR1 DFQATT, CDR2 SNEGSKA (reference sequence). CDR3 length equals 17 residues. The trim removed 4 bases at V and 2 bases at J, leaving 10 bases unmatched.

Ten or more counts support this clonotype. This beta chain slipped into a library made for alpha chains as a stray read, so its size is not meaningful. The rearrangement uses TRBV6-1 and TRBJ2-7, with 11 bases identical to TRBD2. Looked up from germline, CDR1 is MNHNS and CDR2 is SASEGT. The trim removed 3 bases at V and 2 bases at J, leaving 6 bases unmatched. The CDR3 contains 16 residues. The CDR3 sequence: CASSEGTSGSPYEQYF. The CDR3 DNA follows: TGTGCCAGCAGTGAGGGGACTAGCGGATCTCCCTACGAGCAGTACTTC.

This clonotype was seen ten or more times. Because the library targeted alpha chains, this beta chain is an off-target read whose size means little. V gene TRBV20-1 combines with J gene TRBJ1-1; D remains unclear. This CDR3 has 12 residues. Trimming took off 6 bases at V and 2 bases at J, with 10 bases between the two ends. Germline CDR1 is DFQATT and CDR2 is SNEGSKA (reference sequence). DNA for the CDR3: TGCAGTGCGGCGGGGTTTAACACTGAAGCTTTCTTT. Translating gives CSAAGFNTEAFF.

By proportion, this clonotype is medium-sized. This beta chain is an off-target read within a library intended for alpha chains, so its frequency means little. V and J are TRBV7-8 and TRBJ2-2; D call uncertain. The CDR3 extends over 12 amino acids. CDR1 SGHVS and CDR2 FQNEAQ come from the germline V gene. Trimming cost V 10 bases and J 3 bases, with 9 bases left between them. The CDR3 DNA follows: TGTGCCACCCGCTCGGACACCGGGGAGCTGTTTTTT. It yields the protein CATRSDTGELFF.

This clonotype occurred many times. Within a library made for alpha chains, this beta chain is off target, and its count is uninformative. The chain employs TRBV7-8 and TRBJ2-3; TRBD2 aligns across 9 bases. This CDR3 has 15 amino acids. Unmatched junction bases numbered 6, after V lost 5 bases and J lost 3 bases. Germline-derived CDR1 and CDR2 are SGHVS and FQNEAQ. The CDR3 protein is CASSGRLADTDTQYF. The CDR3 DNA reads as TGTGCCAGCAGCGGGAGACTAGCGGATACAGATACGCAGTATTTT.

In this sample, this clonotype turned up many times. Little can be read into the size of this beta chain, an off-target read in a library designed for alpha chains. The chain recombines TRBV12-3 or TRBV12-4 with TRBJ1-2; a weak D match, TRBD1 (6 bases). CDR3 length: 13 residues. Trimming left V 6 bases short and J 4 bases short, with 12 bases between. The CDR3 sequence: CASSPQGSYGYTF. CDR3 in DNA: TGTGCCAGCAGCCCACAGGGTAGCTATGGCTACACCTTC.

This clonotype is medium-sized by share. The size of this beta chain means little, since it is a stray read in a library made for alpha chains. The V call is TRBV3-1, the J call TRBJ1-1; D possibly corresponds to TRBD1 (5 bases). CDR3 length: 12 amino acids. Germline CDR1 and CDR2: LGHDT and YNNKEL (reference sequence). V was clipped by 3 bases and J by 8 bases, with 10 bases between them. The CDR3 DNA reads TGTGCCAGCAGCCACTTGGGGGAAGAAGCTTTCTTT. Protein sequence: CASSHLGEEAFF.